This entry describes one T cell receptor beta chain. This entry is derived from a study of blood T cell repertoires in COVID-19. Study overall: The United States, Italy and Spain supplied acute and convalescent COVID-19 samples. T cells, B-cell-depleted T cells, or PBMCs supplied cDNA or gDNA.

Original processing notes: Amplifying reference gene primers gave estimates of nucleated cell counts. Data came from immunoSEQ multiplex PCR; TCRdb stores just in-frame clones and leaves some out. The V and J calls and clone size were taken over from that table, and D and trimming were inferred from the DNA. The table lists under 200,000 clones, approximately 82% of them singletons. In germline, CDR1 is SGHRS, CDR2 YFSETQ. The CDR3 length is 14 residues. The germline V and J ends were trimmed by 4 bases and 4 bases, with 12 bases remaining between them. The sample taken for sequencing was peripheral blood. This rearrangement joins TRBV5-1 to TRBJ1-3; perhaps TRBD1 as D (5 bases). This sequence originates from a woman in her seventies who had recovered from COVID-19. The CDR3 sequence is CASSGGWRGNTIYF. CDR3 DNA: TGCGCCAGCAGCGGGGGGTGGAGAGGAAACACCATATATTTT.